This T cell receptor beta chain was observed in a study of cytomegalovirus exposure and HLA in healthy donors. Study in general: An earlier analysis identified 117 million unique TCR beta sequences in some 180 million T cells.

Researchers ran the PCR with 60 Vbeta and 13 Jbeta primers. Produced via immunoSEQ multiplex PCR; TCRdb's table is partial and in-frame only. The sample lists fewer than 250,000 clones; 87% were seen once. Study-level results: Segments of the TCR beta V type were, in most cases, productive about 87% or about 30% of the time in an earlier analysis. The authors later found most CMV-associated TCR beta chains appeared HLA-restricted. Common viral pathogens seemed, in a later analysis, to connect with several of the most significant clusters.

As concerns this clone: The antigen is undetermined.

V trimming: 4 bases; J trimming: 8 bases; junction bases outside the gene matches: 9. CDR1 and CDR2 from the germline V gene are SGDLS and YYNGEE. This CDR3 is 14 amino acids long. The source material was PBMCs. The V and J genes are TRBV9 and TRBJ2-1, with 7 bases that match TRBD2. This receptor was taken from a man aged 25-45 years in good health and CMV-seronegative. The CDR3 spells CASSLPTSEDEQFF. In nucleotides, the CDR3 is TGTGCCAGCAGCCTACCCACTAGCGAGGATGAGCAGTTCTTC.